The clone carrying this T cell receptor (beta chain) has a count of ten or more. The making of cDNA relied on 5'RACE with 10-nucleotide random UMIs. TCRdb recomputed calls from the 5' RACE reads with MiXCR, one row per CDR3 protein. The sample records around 13,000 distinct CDR3 sequences, about 9.4% being singletons. The data belong to a study of neurological immune-mediated disorders. CDR3 length: 14 amino acids. After removal of 5 bases from V and 7 bases from J, the junction contained 7 bases not matched to a gene. Germline V gene lookup returns CDR1 MNHNY and CDR2 SVGAGI (reference sequence). Sequencing input: PBMCs. The chain uses TRBV6-6 and TRBJ1-4; TRBD1 matches 7 bases. This TCR was recovered from a woman between 40 and 50 years old in good health. The CDR3 DNA reads TGTGCCAGCAGTCGACAGGGACGGCGTGAAAAACTGTTTTTT. This encodes CASSRQGRREKLFF.